This entry describes one TCR beta chain. The antigen is unknown. The germline V gene has CDR1 SGDLS and CDR2 YYNGEE. V dropped 0 bases and J dropped 1; count of bases not matched to a gene: 6. CDR3 length: 17 amino acids. This record comes from a study of cytomegalovirus exposure and HLA in healthy donors. Findings and caveats of the study: An analysis was carried out later, and it reportedly showed fewer N-insertions in an Asian-associated ancestry cluster than the approximately 700-donor mean. Reportedly, cytomegalovirus status was diagnosed with high sensitivity and specificity.

The study ran its PCR with 60 Vbeta and 13 Jbeta primers. Some clones are missing from TCRdb's copy, which holds only in-frame ones; the method was immunoSEQ multiplex PCR. The sample records 150,000 to 200,000 clones, roughly 79% being singletons. The chain has TRBV9 and TRBJ2-2, with 7 bases aligning to TRBD2. The receptor's source is a man aged 30 to 39 in good health and CMV-seronegative. The sample was PBMCs. The CDR3 loop is CASSVGASGLNTGELFF. The CDR3 nucleotides read TGTGCCAGCAGCGTAGGGGCTAGCGGACTGAACACCGGGGAGCTGTTTTTT. The whole variable domain, remainder taken from reference TRBV9 and TRBJ2-2, is DSGVTQTPKHLITATGQRVTLRCSPRSGDLSVYWYQQSLDQGLQFLIQYYNGEERAKGNILERFSAQQFPDLHSELNLSSLELGDSALYFCASSVGASGLNTGELFFGEGSRLTVL.